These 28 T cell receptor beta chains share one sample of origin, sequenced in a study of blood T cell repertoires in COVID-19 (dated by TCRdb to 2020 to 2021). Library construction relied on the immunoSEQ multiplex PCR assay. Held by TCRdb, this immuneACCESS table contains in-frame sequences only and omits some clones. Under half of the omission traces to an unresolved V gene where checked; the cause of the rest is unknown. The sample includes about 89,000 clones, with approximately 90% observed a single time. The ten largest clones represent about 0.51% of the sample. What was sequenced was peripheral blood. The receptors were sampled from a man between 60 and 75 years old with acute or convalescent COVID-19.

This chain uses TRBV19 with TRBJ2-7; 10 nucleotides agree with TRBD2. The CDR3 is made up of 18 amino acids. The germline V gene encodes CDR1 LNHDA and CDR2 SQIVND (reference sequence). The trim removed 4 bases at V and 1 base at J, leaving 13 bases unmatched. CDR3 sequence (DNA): TGTGCCAGTAGTACAAGACTAGCGGGTACGTCGAAATCCTACGAGCAGTACTTC. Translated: CASSTRLAGTSKSYEQYF.

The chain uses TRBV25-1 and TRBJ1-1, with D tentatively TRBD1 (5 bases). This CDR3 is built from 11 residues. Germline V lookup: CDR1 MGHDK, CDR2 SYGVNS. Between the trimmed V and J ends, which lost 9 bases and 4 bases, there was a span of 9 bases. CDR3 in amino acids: CASSRVTEAFF. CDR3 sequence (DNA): TGTGCCAGTAGCAGGGTCACTGAAGCTTTCTTT. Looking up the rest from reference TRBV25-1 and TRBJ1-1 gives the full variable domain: EADIYQTPRYLVIGTGKKITLECSQTMGHDKMYWYQQDPGMELHLIHYSYGVNSTEKGDLSSESTVSRIRTEHFPLTLESARPSHTSQYLCASSRVTEAFFGQGTRLTVV.

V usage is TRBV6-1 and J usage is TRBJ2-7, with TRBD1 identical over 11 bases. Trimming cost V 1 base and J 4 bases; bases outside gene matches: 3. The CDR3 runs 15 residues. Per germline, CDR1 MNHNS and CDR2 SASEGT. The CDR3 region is CASSEGTGGVYEQYF. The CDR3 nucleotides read TGTGCCAGCAGTGAAGGGACAGGGGGCGTTTACGAGCAGTACTTC.

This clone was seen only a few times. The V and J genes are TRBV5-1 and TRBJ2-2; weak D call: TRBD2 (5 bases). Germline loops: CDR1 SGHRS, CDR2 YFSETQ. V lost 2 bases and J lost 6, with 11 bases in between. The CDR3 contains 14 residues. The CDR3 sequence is CASSLPSRPGELFF. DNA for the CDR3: TGCGCCAGCAGCTTACCTAGCCGACCCGGGGAGCTGTTTTTT.

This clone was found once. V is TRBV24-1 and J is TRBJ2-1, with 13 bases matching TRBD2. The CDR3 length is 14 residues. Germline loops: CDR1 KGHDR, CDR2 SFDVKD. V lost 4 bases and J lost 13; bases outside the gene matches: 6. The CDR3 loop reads CATSEGRTSGSQFF. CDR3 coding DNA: TGTGCCACCAGTGAGGGGCGGACTAGCGGGAGTCAGTTCTTC.

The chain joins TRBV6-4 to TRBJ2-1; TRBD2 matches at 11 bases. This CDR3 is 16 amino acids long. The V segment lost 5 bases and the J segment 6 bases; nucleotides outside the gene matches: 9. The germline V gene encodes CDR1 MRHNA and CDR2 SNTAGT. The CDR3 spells CASSILAGGRGNEQFF. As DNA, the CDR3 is TGTGCCAGCAGTATCCTAGCGGGAGGAAGGGGCAATGAGCAGTTCTTC.

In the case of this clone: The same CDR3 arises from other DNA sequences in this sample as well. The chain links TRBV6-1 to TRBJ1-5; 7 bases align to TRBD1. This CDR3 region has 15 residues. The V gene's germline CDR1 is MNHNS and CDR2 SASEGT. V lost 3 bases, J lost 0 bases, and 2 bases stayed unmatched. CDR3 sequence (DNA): TGTGCCAGCAGTGAGAACAGGGGTAGCAATCAGCCCCAGCATTTT. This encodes CASSENRGSNQPQHF.

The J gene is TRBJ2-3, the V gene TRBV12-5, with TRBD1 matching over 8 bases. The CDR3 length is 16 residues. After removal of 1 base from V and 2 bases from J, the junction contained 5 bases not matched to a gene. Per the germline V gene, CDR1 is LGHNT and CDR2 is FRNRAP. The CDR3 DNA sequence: TGTGCTAGTGGTTTGGAGACAGGGGTTTTCACAGATACGCAGTATTTT. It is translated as CASGLETGVFTDTQYF.

The DNA of the CDR3 is TGCGCCAGCAGCCAGCTGGTGGGGGGGGGCTCCTACAATGAGCAGTTCTTC. This translates into CASSQLVGGGSYNEQFF. The rearrangement joins TRBV5-1 to TRBJ2-1, with 7 bases lining up with TRBD2. V shed 4 bases and J 0 bases; nucleotides not matched to a gene: 10. The CDR3 loop spans 17 amino acids. Germline V gene data show CDR1 as SGHRS and CDR2 as YFSETQ.

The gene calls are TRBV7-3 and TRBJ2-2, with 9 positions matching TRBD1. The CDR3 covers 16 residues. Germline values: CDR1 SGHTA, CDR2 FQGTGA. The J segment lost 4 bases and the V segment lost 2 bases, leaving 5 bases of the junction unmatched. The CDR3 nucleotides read TGTGCCAGCAGCTTATTTGGGACAGGGTTCACCGGGGAGCTGTTTTTT. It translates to CASSLFGTGFTGELFF. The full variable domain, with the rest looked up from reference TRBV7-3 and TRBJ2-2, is GAGVSQTPSNKVTEKGKYVELRCDPISGHTALYWYRQSLGQGPEFLIYFQGTGAADDSGLPNDRFFAVRPEGSVSTLKIQRTERGDSAVYLCASSLFGTGFTGELFFGEGSRLTVL.

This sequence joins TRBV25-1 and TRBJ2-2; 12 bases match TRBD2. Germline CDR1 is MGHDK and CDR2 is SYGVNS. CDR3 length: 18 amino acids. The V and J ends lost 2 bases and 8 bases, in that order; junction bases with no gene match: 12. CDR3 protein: CASSERTSGVIRAGELFF. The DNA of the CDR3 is TGTGCCAGCAGTGAACGGACTAGCGGGGTTATAAGGGCTGGGGAGCTGTTTTTT.

The chain's CDR3 is CASSVTRGDSPLHF. CDR3 sequence (DNA): TGTGCCAGCAGCGTTACCAGGGGGGATTCACCCCTCCACTTT. This sequence joins TRBV9 and TRBJ1-6; 7 bases fit TRBD1. J gave up 8 bases and V 2 bases, and 4 bases lay outside the gene matches. This CDR3 has 14 residues. CDR1 and CDR2 from the germline V gene are SGDLS and YYNGEE.

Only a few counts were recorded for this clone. CDR3 sequence: CASSLRNDFGGGGYTF. In DNA, the CDR3 is TGTGCCAGCAGTTTAAGAAATGACTTCGGGGGAGGGGGCTACACCTTC. V usage is TRBV27 and J usage is TRBJ1-2, with D possibly TRBD1 on 5 matching bases. The CDR3 length is 16 residues. The germline V gene has CDR1 MNHEY and CDR2 SMNVEV (reference sequence). The V end lost 2 bases, the J end lost 8 bases, and 21 bases lay between the germline ends.

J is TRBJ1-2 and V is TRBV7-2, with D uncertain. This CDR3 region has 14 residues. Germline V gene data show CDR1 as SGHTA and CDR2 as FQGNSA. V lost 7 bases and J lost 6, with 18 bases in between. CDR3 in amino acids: CASTPPGSRNGYTF. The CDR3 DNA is TGTGCCAGCACCCCCCCGGGTAGCCGAAATGGCTACACCTTC.

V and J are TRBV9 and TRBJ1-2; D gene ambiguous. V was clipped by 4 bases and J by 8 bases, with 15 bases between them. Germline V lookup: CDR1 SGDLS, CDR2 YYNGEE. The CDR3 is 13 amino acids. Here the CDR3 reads CASSRPDAGGYTF. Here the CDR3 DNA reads TGTGCCAGCAGCCGTCCGGACGCGGGAGGCTACACCTTC.

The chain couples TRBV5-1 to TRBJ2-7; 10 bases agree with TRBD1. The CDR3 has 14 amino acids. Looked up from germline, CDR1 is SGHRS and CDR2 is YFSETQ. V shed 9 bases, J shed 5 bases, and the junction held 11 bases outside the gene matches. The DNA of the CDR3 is TGCGCCACCGCCCGGGGACAGGGGATCAACGAGCAGTACTTC. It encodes CATARGQGINEQYF.

CDR3 residues: CASSYRGHAYRGYTF. The DNA of the CDR3 is TGTGCCAGCAGTTACCGTGGGCACGCCTATCGGGGCTACACCTTC. V is TRBV6-5 and J is TRBJ1-2, with D unclear. CDR3 length: 15 residues. Trimming pared 2 bases from V and 8 bases from J, leaving 18 bases between. Germline-derived CDR1 and CDR2 are MNHEY and SVGAGI.

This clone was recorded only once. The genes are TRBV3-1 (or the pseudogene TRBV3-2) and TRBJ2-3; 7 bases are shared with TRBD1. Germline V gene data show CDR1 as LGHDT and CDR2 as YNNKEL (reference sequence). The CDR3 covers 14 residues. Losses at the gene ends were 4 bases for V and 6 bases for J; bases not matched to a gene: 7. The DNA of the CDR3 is TGTGCCAGCAGCCTGGGCAGGGGGTGGGATACGCAGTATTTT. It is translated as CASSLGRGWDTQYF.

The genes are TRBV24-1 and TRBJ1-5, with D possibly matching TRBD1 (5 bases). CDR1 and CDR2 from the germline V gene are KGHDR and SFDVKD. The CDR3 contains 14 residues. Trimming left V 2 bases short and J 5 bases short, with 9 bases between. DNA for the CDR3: TGTGCCACCAGTGATTGGGGCTCAGATCAGCCCCAGCATTTT. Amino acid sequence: CATSDWGSDQPQHF.

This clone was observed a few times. CDR3 nucleotide sequence: TGTGCCAGCAGCCCCGACGTAGGGGGCCTGAACACTGAAGCTTTCTTT. It specifies CASSPDVGGLNTEAFF. The rearrangement links TRBV27 to TRBJ1-1, with 7 bases that match TRBD1. The junction had 10 bases not matched to a gene; V was cut back by 6 bases and J by 0 bases. The CDR3 covers 16 residues. Germline V gene data show CDR1 as MNHEY and CDR2 as SMNVEV (reference sequence).

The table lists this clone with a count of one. CDR3 loop: CASSSPLAAGSEQFF. CDR3 DNA sequence: TGTGCCAGCAGCTCCCCTTTAGCGGCAGGAAGTGAGCAGTTCTTC. V and J are TRBV7-3 and TRBJ2-1, with a weak D call TRBD2 (6 bases). This CDR3 is built from 15 residues. Germline V CDR1 and CDR2: SGHTA, FQGTGA. V was cut by 4 bases and J by 9 bases, with 19 bases left in between.

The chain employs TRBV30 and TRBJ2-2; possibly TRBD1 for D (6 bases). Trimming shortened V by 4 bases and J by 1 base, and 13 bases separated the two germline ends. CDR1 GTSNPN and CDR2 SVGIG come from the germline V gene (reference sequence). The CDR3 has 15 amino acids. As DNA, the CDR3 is TGTGCCTGGATCTCCGGACAGATGAACACCGGGGAGCTGTTTTTT. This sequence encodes CAWISGQMNTGELFF. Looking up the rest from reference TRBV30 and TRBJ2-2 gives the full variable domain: SQTIHQWPATLVQPVGSPLSLECTVEGTSNPNLYWYRQAAGRGLQLLFYSVGIGQISSEVPQNLSASRPQDRQFILSSKKLLLSDSGFYLCAWISGQMNTGELFFGEGSRLTVL.

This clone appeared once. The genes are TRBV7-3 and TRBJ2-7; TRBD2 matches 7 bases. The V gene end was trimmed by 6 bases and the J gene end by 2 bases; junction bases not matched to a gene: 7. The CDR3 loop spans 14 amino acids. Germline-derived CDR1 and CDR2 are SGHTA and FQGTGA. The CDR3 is CASSRAGPPYEQYF. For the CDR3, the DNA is TGTGCCAGCAGTCGAGCGGGGCCGCCCTACGAGCAGTACTTC.

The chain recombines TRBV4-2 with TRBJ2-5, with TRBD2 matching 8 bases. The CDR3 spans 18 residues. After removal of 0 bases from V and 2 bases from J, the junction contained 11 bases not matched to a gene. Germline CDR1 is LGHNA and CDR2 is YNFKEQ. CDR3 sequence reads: CASSQDRGGTSGQETQYF. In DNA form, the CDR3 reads TGTGCCAGCAGCCAAGATCGGGGGGGAACTAGCGGTCAAGAGACCCAGTACTTC.

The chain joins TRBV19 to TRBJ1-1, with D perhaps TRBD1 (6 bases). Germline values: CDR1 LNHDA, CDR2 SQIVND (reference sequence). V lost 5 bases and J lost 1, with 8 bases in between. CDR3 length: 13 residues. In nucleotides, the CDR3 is TGTGCCAGTAGTCCGACAGGGAACACTGAAGCTTTCTTT. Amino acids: CASSPTGNTEAFF.

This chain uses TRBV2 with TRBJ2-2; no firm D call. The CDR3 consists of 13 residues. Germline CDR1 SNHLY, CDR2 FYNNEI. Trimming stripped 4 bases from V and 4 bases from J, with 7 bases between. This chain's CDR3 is CASSVQSTGELFF. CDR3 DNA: TGTGCCAGCAGTGTTCAGTCCACCGGGGAGCTGTTTTTT.

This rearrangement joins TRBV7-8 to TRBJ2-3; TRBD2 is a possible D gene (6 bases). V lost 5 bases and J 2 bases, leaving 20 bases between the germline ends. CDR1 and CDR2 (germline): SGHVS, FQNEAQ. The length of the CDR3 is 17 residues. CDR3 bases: TGTGCCAGCAGCCTCCTAATCTTAGCGGAGACCACAGATACGCAGTATTTT. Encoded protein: CASSLLILAETTDTQYF. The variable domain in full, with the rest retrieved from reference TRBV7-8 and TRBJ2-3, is GAGVSQSPRYKVAKRGQDVALRCDPISGHVSLFWYQQALGQGPEFLTYFQNEAQLDKSGLPSDRFFAERPEGSVSTLKIQRTQQEDSAVYLCASSLLILAETTDTQYFGPGTRLTVL.

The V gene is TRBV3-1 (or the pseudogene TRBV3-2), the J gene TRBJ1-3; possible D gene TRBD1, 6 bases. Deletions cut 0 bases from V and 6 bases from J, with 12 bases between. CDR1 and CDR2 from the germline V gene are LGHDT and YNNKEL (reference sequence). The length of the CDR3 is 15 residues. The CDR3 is CASSQDGTPTNTIYF. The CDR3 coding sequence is TGTGCCAGCAGCCAAGACGGGACACCGACAAACACCATATATTTT.